One sample yielded the 26 T cell receptor beta chains listed below, sequenced in a study of OX40 agonist ivuxolimab in advanced cancers. TCRdb keeps only in-frame clones here, not all; method: immunoSEQ multiplex PCR. The table records nearly 80,000 clones, about 85% of them present only once. Here the sequenced sample was CD4+ or CD8+ T cells sorted from blood, taken in a trial of the OX40 agonist ivuxolimab. The receptors stem from an adult with an advanced solid tumor such as melanoma, head and neck, liver or kidney cancer.

The chain recombines TRBV23-1 with TRBJ1-1; D call uncertain. TRBV23-1 is designated an ORF whose function remains uncertain. This CDR3 has 12 amino acids. V shed 3 bases and J shed 1 base, with 3 bases lying between them. The DNA for the CDR3 is TGCGCCAGCAGTCATTGGAACACTGAAGCTTTCTTT. As protein: CASSHWNTEAFF.

V gene TRBV10-2 combines with J gene TRBJ2-1; 11 nucleotides line up with TRBD2. Germline CDR1 and CDR2: WSHSY and SAAADI. The CDR3 spans 14 residues. V was clipped by 6 bases and J by 6 bases; unmatched bases: 4. The chain's CDR3 is CASRLAGAGNEQFF. As DNA, the CDR3 is TGCGCCAGCAGACTAGCGGGAGCTGGCAATGAGCAGTTCTTC.

V is TRBV7-9 and J is TRBJ2-3; 7 bases are a match to TRBD2. This CDR3 is built from 15 residues. CDR1 SEHNR and CDR2 FQNEAQ come from the germline V gene (reference sequence). The V segment lost 2 bases and the J segment 4 bases; nucleotides outside the gene matches: 6. The CDR3, as DNA: TGTGCCAGCAGCTTACGGTGGGGGAGGGCAGATACGCAGTATTTT. The encoded protein is CASSLRWGRADTQYF.

The chain combines TRBV28 with TRBJ2-1; D gene ambiguous. V was clipped by 2 bases and J by 1 base, with 6 bases between them. This CDR3 has 14 amino acids. Germline V CDR1 and CDR2: MDHEN, SYDVKM. The CDR3 is CASSLVESYNEQFF. CDR3 sequence (DNA): TGTGCCAGCAGTTTAGTCGAGTCCTACAATGAGCAGTTCTTC.

The chain joins TRBV6-4 to TRBJ1-1; D possibly corresponds to TRBD1 (5 bases). V dropped 2 bases and J dropped 5 bases, with 9 bases sitting between them. The germline CDR1 and CDR2 sequences are MRHNA and SNTAGT. The CDR3 runs to 13 residues. The CDR3 protein is CASSDGGKTEAFF. The CDR3 nucleotides are TGTGCCAGCAGTGACGGGGGGAAGACTGAAGCTTTCTTT.

The chain links TRBV7-9 to TRBJ2-1; possibly TRBD2 for D (6 bases). V lost 3 bases to trimming and J lost 11 bases, with 26 bases between them. Germline CDR1 reads SEHNR; CDR2 reads FQNEAQ (reference sequence). This CDR3 is 17 amino acids long. Written as DNA, the CDR3 is TGTGCCAGCAGCTTCATACGGCAGGGAGGACGTACAATGAAGCAGTTCTTC. Encoded protein: CASSFIRQGGRTMKQFF.

CDR3 sequence: CASTVDSSGANVLTF. The CDR3 DNA reads TGTGCCAGCACCGTAGACTCCTCTGGGGCCAACGTCCTGACTTTC. The chain joins TRBV5-4 to TRBJ2-6; unclear D gene. Trimming shortened V by 6 bases and J by 0 bases, and 10 bases separated the two germline ends. Germline CDR1 SGHNT, CDR2 YYREEE (reference sequence). The CDR3 covers 15 residues.

The J gene is TRBJ1-1, the V gene TRBV9, with D unresolved. V dropped 0 bases and J dropped 3 bases, with 9 bases sitting between them. Per the germline V gene, CDR1 is SGDLS and CDR2 is YYNGEE. CDR3 length equals 14 residues. In DNA, the CDR3 is TGTGCCAGCAGCGTAGGGAGGGAATACACTGAAGCTTTCTTT. Translating gives CASSVGREYTEAFF. Filled out from reference TRBV9 and TRBJ1-1, the complete variable domain reads DSGVTQTPKHLITATGQRVTLRCSPRSGDLSVYWYQQSLDQGLQFLIQYYNGEERAKGNILERFSAQQFPDLHSELNLSSLELGDSALYFCASSVGREYTEAFFGQGTRLTVV.

This clone was observed once. This chain links TRBV11-1 with TRBJ2-3; D possibly uses TRBD1 or TRBD2 (5 bases each). Germline lookup yields CDR1 SGHAT and CDR2 FQDESV (reference sequence). V was shortened by 7 bases and J by 4 bases, with 18 bases between the two germline ends. The CDR3 consists of 15 residues. CDR3 bases: TGTGCCAGCACCAGGGCCGGATCAGCGGCAGATACGCAGTATTTT. Amino acid sequence: CASTRAGSAADTQYF.

In this sample, this clone turned up once. At one end, the junction sequence differs from germline, possibly due to a read error. J is TRBJ1-3 and V is TRBV5-1, with 7 bases lining up with TRBD1. The V gene's germline CDR1 is SGHRS and CDR2 YFSETQ. The length of the CDR3 is 15 residues. CDR3 region: CASSKTGLSGNTIYF. CDR3 nucleotides: TGTGCCAGCAGCAAGACAGGGCTCTCTGGAAACACCATATATTTT.

The table lists this clone with a few counts. At one boundary the junction diverges from the germline segment, which might be a read error. The V gene is TRBV7-7, the J gene TRBJ2-5, with D perhaps TRBD2 (6 bases). The CDR3 contains 14 residues. Germline V gene lookup returns CDR1 SSHAT and CDR2 FNYEAQ (reference sequence). The CDR3 bases are TGTGCTAGCAGCTTAGCTGATGGGGGGGAGACCCAGTACTTC. Its protein product is CASSLADGGETQYF.

The rearrangement uses TRBV7-9 and TRBJ2-2; D unresolved. From germline, CDR1 is SEHNR and CDR2 FQNEAQ (reference sequence). V was clipped by 6 bases and J by 7 bases, with 12 bases between them. The CDR3 length is 13 residues. CDR3 nucleotide sequence: TGTGCCAGCAGACTTTATCTCGGCGGGGAGCTGTTTTTT. This translates into CASRLYLGGELFF.

The chain is built from TRBV5-1 and TRBJ2-6; D gene ambiguous. The length of the CDR3 is 16 residues. V was cut by 4 bases and J by 4 bases, with 15 bases left in between. Germline CDR1 is SGHRS and CDR2 is YFSETQ. The CDR3 DNA reads TGCGCCAGCAGCGTTAACCCGAATTCCGGGGCCAACGTCCTGACTTTC. This translates into CASSVNPNSGANVLTF.

V gene TRBV5-1 combines with J gene TRBJ2-7, with D perhaps being TRBD1 or TRBD2 (7 bases each). The V end was cut by 3 bases, the J end by 5 bases, with 15 bases between. The CDR3 runs to 14 residues. Germline V gene lookup returns CDR1 SGHRS and CDR2 YFSETQ. CDR3 nucleotide sequence: TGCGCCAGCAGCTCAGGGGGAGGGCCGAACGAGCAGTACTTC. Translated: CASSSGGGPNEQYF.

The J gene is TRBJ2-2, the V gene TRBV14; possibly TRBD2 for D (5 bases). Trimming took off 0 bases at V and 5 bases at J, with 7 bases between the two ends. CDR1 is SGHDN and CDR2 is FVKESK in the germline V gene. The length of the CDR3 is 14 residues. In DNA form, the CDR3 reads TGTGCCAGCAGCCAAGATCCGGGAACCGGGGAGCTGTTTTTT. This translates into CASSQDPGTGELFF. Based on the CDR3 plus reference TRBV14 and TRBJ2-2, the full variable domain is EAGVTQFPSHSVIEKGQTVTLRCDPISGHDNLYWYRRVMGKEIKFLLHFVKESKQDESGMPNNRFLAERTGGTYSTLKVQPAELEDSGVYFCASSQDPGTGELFFGEGSRLTVL.

This clone came up a few times. This CDR3 fails to terminate in the conserved phenylalanine or tryptophan, so it likely reflects a read error. No DNA is shown, since the ends of the CDR3 on it are uncertain; the CDR3 is the one TCRdb lists. The chain recombines TRBV2 with TRBJ2-7; the table's D call TRBD1 went unverified against the DNA. The CDR3 length is 11 residues, termini included. Germline values: CDR1 SNHLY, CDR2 FYNNEI. This CDR3 reads CASRTTGGVKC.

The chain combines TRBV19 with TRBJ2-2; the D is unclear. The CDR3 extends over 17 amino acids. V lost 2 bases, J lost 7 bases, and 20 bases lay in between. CDR1 is LNHDA and CDR2 is SQIVND in the germline V gene (reference sequence). CDR3 DNA sequence: TGTGCCAGTAGTATATGGGCTGGGCTAGTGGTTGGCGGGGAGCTGTTTTTT. This codes for CASSIWAGLVVGGELFF. The full variable domain, its missing parts supplied by reference TRBV19 and TRBJ2-2, is DGGITQSPKYLFRKEGQNVTLSCEQNLNHDAMYWYRQDPGQGLRLIYYSQIVNDFQKGDIAEGYSVSREKKESFPLTVTSAQKNPTAFYLCASSIWAGLVVGGELFFGEGSRLTVL.

This clone was detected once. The rearrangement uses TRBV7-3 and TRBJ2-2; D may be TRBD1 (6 bases). The CDR3 has 15 amino acids. CDR1 is SGHTA and CDR2 is FQGTGA in the germline V gene. The V and J ends lost 2 bases and 6 bases respectively, with 13 bases between them. The CDR3 DNA sequence: TGTGCCAGCAGCTTACAGGGGCCTCCCTCCGGGGAGCTGTTTTTT. Its protein is CASSLQGPPSGELFF.

The V and J genes are TRBV11-3 and TRBJ2-6; unclear D gene. The ends were cut back, 1 base at V and 0 bases at J, with 10 bases in the middle. The CDR3 sequence is 17 residues long. Germline V gene lookup returns CDR1 SGHNT and CDR2 YENEEA. CDR3 protein: CASSLGPFDSGANVLTF. CDR3 sequence (DNA): TGTGCCAGCAGCTTAGGGCCGTTCGACTCTGGGGCCAACGTCCTGACTTTC.

Comment on this clone: The sample has other DNA sequences that encode this CDR3 too. The J gene is TRBJ2-1, the V gene TRBV18; 9 bases match TRBD1. From germline, CDR1 is KGHSH and CDR2 LQKENI. The CDR3 runs to 14 residues. V lost 3 bases, J lost 5 bases, and 2 bases stayed unmatched. For the CDR3, the DNA is TGTGCCAGCTCACCTCGGACAGGGGACAATGAGCAGTTCTTC. Its protein product is CASSPRTGDNEQFF. Full variable domain (outside the CDR3, taken from reference TRBV18 and TRBJ2-1): NAGVMQNPRHLVRRRGQEARLRCSPMKGHSHVYWYRQLPEEGLKFMVYLQKENIIDESGMPKERFSAEFPKEGPSILRIQQVVRGDSAAYFCASSPRTGDNEQFFGPGTRLTVL.

V is TRBV9 and J is TRBJ2-7; D remains unclear. Germline CDR1 is SGDLS and CDR2 is YYNGEE. Trimming stripped 0 bases from V and 2 bases from J, with 9 bases between. The CDR3 is 14 residues long. The CDR3 sequence: CASSVENGPYEQYF. The CDR3 coding sequence is TGTGCCAGCAGCGTAGAGAACGGACCCTACGAGCAGTACTTC.

The rearrangement uses TRBV13 and TRBJ1-3; 7 bases map to TRBD1. Germline CDR1 and CDR2: PRHDT and FYEKMQ (reference sequence). The CDR3 has 15 amino acids. V lost 2 bases and J lost 0; bases outside the gene matches: 1. The CDR3 spells CASSLNRGSGNTIYF. The CDR3 DNA reads TGTGCCAGCAGCTTAAACAGGGGCTCTGGAAACACCATATATTTT.

This chain uses TRBV5-1 with TRBJ2-2; tentatively, D is TRBD1 (6 bases). The ends were cut back, 5 bases at V and 7 bases at J, with 15 bases in the middle. The CDR3 runs 14 residues. Per germline, CDR1 SGHRS and CDR2 YFSETQ. The chain's CDR3 is CASRDSAPGGELFF. As DNA, the CDR3 is TGCGCCAGCAGGGACAGTGCGCCGGGCGGGGAGCTGTTTTTT. The full variable domain, completed using reference TRBV5-1 and TRBJ2-2, is KAGVTQTPRYLIKTRGQQVTLSCSPISGHRSVSWYQQTPGQGLQFLFEYFSETQRNKGNFPGRFSGRQFSNSRSEMNVSTLELGDSALYLCASRDSAPGGELFFGEGSRLTVL.

The chain links TRBV28 to TRBJ1-3, with 7 bases identical to TRBD1. The germline CDR1 and CDR2 sequences are MDHEN and SYDVKM. This CDR3 has 16 amino acids. V shed 6 bases and J 2 bases; nucleotides not matched to a gene: 10. This CDR3 is CASSPVQGVAGNTIYF. In DNA, the CDR3 is TGTGCCAGCAGCCCCGTCCAGGGGGTAGCTGGAAACACCATATATTTT.

The V call is TRBV27, the J call TRBJ2-2; perhaps TRBD1 as D (6 bases). Trimming took off 3 bases at V and 8 bases at J, with 10 bases between the two ends. CDR1 MNHEY and CDR2 SMNVEV come from the germline V gene (reference sequence). The length of the CDR3 is 13 residues. The DNA of the CDR3 is TGTGCCAGCAGTTTTGCAGGGGCTGGGGAGCTGTTTTTT. It is translated as CASSFAGAGELFF.

The rearrangement joins TRBV9 to TRBJ2-1; D unresolved. The CDR3 extends over 14 amino acids. Germline V lookup: CDR1 SGDLS, CDR2 YYNGEE. V was clipped by 2 bases and J by 8 bases, with 14 bases between them. The CDR3 loop is CASSVRTGRDEQFF. CDR3 nucleotides: TGTGCCAGCAGCGTCAGGACCGGACGGGATGAGCAGTTCTTC.